A single sample is the source of the 3 T cell receptor beta chains below, sequenced in a study of blood T cell repertoires in COVID-19. This table comes from immunoSEQ multiplex PCR, and its TCRdb copy is limited to in-frame clones, with some not included. This table has 300,000 to 350,000 clones, about nine tenths appearing once. The sample comprised PBMCs or T cells enriched from blood (not recorded which). Every receptor here comes from a woman in her 30s who had been exposed to COVID-19.

The rearrangement uses TRBV28 and TRBJ1-2; TRBD1 aligns across 7 bases. This CDR3 is built from 15 residues. Germline CDR1 reads MDHEN; CDR2 reads SYDVKM. Trimming removed 7 bases from V and 3 bases from J; junction bases left unmatched: 11. CDR3 coding DNA: TGTGCCAGCAACACAGGGGCGCTTCTAGACTATGGCTACACCTTC. This gives the protein CASNTGALLDYGYTF.

This clone occurred many times. The chain uses TRBV6-2 or TRBV6-3 and TRBJ1-6, with a tentative D call TRBD1 (6 bases). From germline, CDR1 is MNHEY and CDR2 SVGEGT. The V end was cut by 2 bases, the J end by 7 bases, with 12 bases between. The CDR3 length is 15 residues. In DNA, the CDR3 is TGTGCCAGCAGTTACGACGGACAGTTGAATTCACCCCTCCACTTT. Protein sequence: CASSYDGQLNSPLHF.

About this clone: Other nucleotide sequences from this sample produce the same CDR3. The gene calls are TRBV5-1 and TRBJ2-3, with 10 bases lining up with TRBD2. With V trimmed by 2 bases and J by 2 bases, 5 bases remained unmatched. The CDR3 loop spans 16 amino acids. The germline gives CDR1 SGHRS, CDR2 YFSETQ. The CDR3 bases are TGCGCCAGCAGCTTAGGGCTAGCGGGGGACACAGATACGCAGTATTTT. Its protein is CASSLGLAGDTDTQYF.